Shown below are 18 T cell receptor beta chains from a single sample sequenced in a study of blood T cell repertoires in COVID-19. Measured with immunoSEQ multiplex PCR; TCRdb has only the in-frame clones, and not every one. The table has 200,000 to 250,000 clones, approximately 80% seen once. The sequencing sample was made of peripheral blood. These receptors all come from a man between 25 and 39 years old who had recovered from COVID-19.

The chain recombines TRBV24-1 with TRBJ2-1; D is unresolved. This CDR3 comprises 13 residues. Germline V lookup: CDR1 KGHDR, CDR2 SFDVKD. Trimming shortened V by 4 bases and J by 8 bases, and 11 bases separated the two germline ends. The CDR3 sequence: CATSDPPGDEQFF. The CDR3 DNA sequence: TGTGCCACCAGTGACCCCCCAGGTGATGAGCAGTTCTTC.

The chain employs TRBV7-7 and TRBJ2-5; 10 positions agree with TRBD2. From germline, CDR1 is SSHAT and CDR2 FNYEAQ (reference sequence). Trimming cost V 3 bases and J 1 base; bases outside gene matches: 5. The CDR3 is 16 residues long. The CDR3: CASSFGVAGGQETQYF. For the CDR3, the DNA is TGTGCCAGCAGCTTCGGGGTAGCGGGGGGCCAAGAGACCCAGTACTTC.

V usage is TRBV10-1 and J usage is TRBJ1-1; D gene uncertain. V shed 0 bases and J shed 7 bases, with 15 bases lying between them. Looked up from germline, CDR1 is WNHNN and CDR2 is SYGVQD (reference sequence). The CDR3 runs 15 residues. The CDR3 spells CASSESGRICSEAFF. DNA of the CDR3: TGCGCCAGCAGTGAGTCGGGGAGGATTTGTAGTGAAGCTTTCTTT.

This CDR3 reads CASSQSGGDTQYF. For the CDR3, the DNA is TGTGCCAGCAGTCAAAGCGGGGGTGATACGCAGTATTTT. The chain joins TRBV7-2 to TRBJ2-3; 8 bases align to TRBD2. With 6 bases clipped from V and 6 bases from J, the junction kept 5 bases outside the gene matches. The CDR3 contains 13 residues. The germline V gene has CDR1 SGHTA and CDR2 FQGNSA. Looking up the rest from reference TRBV7-2 and TRBJ2-3 gives the full variable domain: GAGVSQSPSNKVTEKGKDVELRCDPISGHTALYWYRQSLGQGLEFLIYFQGNSAPDKSGLPSDRFSAERTGGSVSTLTIQRTQQEDSAVYLCASSQSGGDTQYFGPGTRLTVL.

The chain uses TRBV15 and TRBJ1-6; possibly TRBD1 for D (5 bases). V was trimmed by 0 bases and J by 7 bases, leaving 10 bases between them. The germline gives CDR1 LNHNV, CDR2 YYDKDF (reference sequence). The CDR3 length is 15 residues. The CDR3 region has the DNA TGTGCCACCAGCAGAGAAAGGGGTAGGAATTCACCCCTCCACTTT. Encoded protein: CATSRERGRNSPLHF.

In this sample, this clone turned up a few times. The rearrangement joins TRBV6-5 to TRBJ1-5; TRBD1 agrees at 8 bases. Germline V lookup: CDR1 MNHEY, CDR2 SVGAGI. V lost 5 bases to trimming and J lost 0 bases; unmatched junction nucleotides: 3. The CDR3 length is 15 residues. In DNA, the CDR3 is TGTGCCAGCAGTCGGACAGGGAATAGCAATCAGCCCCAGCATTTT. Translation gives CASSRTGNSNQPQHF.

The J gene is TRBJ2-1, the V gene TRBV2; 7 bases map to TRBD1. Germline loops: CDR1 SNHLY, CDR2 FYNNEI. J lost 13 bases, V lost 4 bases, and 4 bases had no gene match. CDR3 length: 11 amino acids. The DNA for the CDR3 is TGTGCCAGCAGTGGTTGGGACAGCCAGTTCTTC. Protein product: CASSGWDSQFF. Together with reference TRBV2 and TRBJ2-1, the CDR3 gives the full variable domain: EPEVTQTPSHQVTQMGQEVILRCVPISNHLYFYWYRQILGQKVEFLVSFYNNEISEKSEIFDDQFSVERPDGSNFTLKIRSTKLEDSAMYFCASSGWDSQFFGPGTRLTVL.

CDR3 loop: CASILSGGLNDTQYF. In DNA form, the CDR3 reads TGTGCCAGCATCCTTAGCGGGGGGCTCAATGATACGCAGTATTTT. This chain uses TRBV5-4 with TRBJ2-3, with 10 bases matching TRBD2. CDR1 is SGHNT and CDR2 is YYREEE in the germline V gene (reference sequence). CDR3 length: 15 amino acids. V lost 6 bases, J lost 6 bases, and 10 bases stayed unmatched.

This clone has only a few counts. The chain uses TRBV5-4 and TRBJ2-5; 8 bases align to TRBD1. Per germline, CDR1 SGHNT and CDR2 YYREEE (reference sequence). The V gene end was trimmed by 4 bases and the J gene end by 5 bases; junction bases not matched to a gene: 10. The CDR3 consists of 15 residues. Here the CDR3 reads CASSSPQGAAETQYF. The CDR3 coding sequence is TGTGCCAGCAGCAGCCCCCAGGGGGCCGCGGAGACCCAGTACTTC.

V is TRBV7-6 and J is TRBJ1-1, with D uncertain. This CDR3 spans 12 amino acids. Trimming left V 5 bases short and J 5 bases short, with 9 bases between. From germline, CDR1 is SGHVS and CDR2 FNYEAQ. CDR3 sequence: CASSGGQTEAFF. The CDR3 nucleotides are TGTGCCAGCAGCGGCGGGCAGACTGAAGCTTTCTTT.

In this sample, this clone turned up once. The chain recombines TRBV4-1 with TRBJ1-5; possibly TRBD1 for D (5 bases). This CDR3 has 16 amino acids. From germline, CDR1 is MGHRA and CDR2 YSYEKL. The ends were cut back, 1 base at V and 5 bases at J, with 15 bases in the middle. The CDR3 region is CASSQAEFGAYQPQHF. Here the CDR3 DNA reads TGCGCCAGCAGCCAAGCCGAGTTTGGGGCCTATCAGCCCCAGCATTTT.

V gene TRBV27 combines with J gene TRBJ2-7, with 9 bases fitting TRBD1. Per germline, CDR1 MNHEY and CDR2 SMNVEV (reference sequence). After removal of 6 bases from V and 2 bases from J, the junction contained 2 bases not matched to a gene. CDR3 length equals 13 residues. CDR3 bases: TGTGCCAGCAGCTGGACAGGGGCCTACGAGCAGTACTTC. Amino acid sequence: CASSWTGAYEQYF.

V gene TRBV11-2 combines with J gene TRBJ1-2; the D gene is possibly TRBD1 (5 bases). The CDR3 contains 13 residues. Looked up from germline, CDR1 is SGHAT and CDR2 is FQNNGV. Trimming removed 3 bases from V and 8 bases from J, with 13 bases in between. CDR3 amino acids: CASSFGGTIGYTF. The CDR3 DNA follows: TGTGCCAGCAGCTTCGGGGGGACGATCGGCTACACCTTC.

The chain recombines TRBV19 with TRBJ1-1, with a possible D match to TRBD1 (6 bases). The germline V gene has CDR1 LNHDA and CDR2 SQIVND (reference sequence). V lost 9 bases, J lost 9 bases, and 23 bases lay in between. There are 14 residues in the CDR3. CDR3: CASHHGVRGQQAFF. As DNA, the CDR3 is TGTGCCAGCCACCATGGGGTCCGTGGACAGCAAGCTTTCTTT. The full variable domain, completed using reference TRBV19 and TRBJ1-1, is DGGITQSPKYLFRKEGQNVTLSCEQNLNHDAMYWYRQDPGQGLRLIYYSQIVNDFQKGDIAEGYSVSREKKESFPLTVTSAQKNPTAFYLCASHHGVRGQQAFFGQGTRLTVV.

Comment on this clone: Other DNA sequences of this sample code for an identical CDR3. The chain carries TRBV3-1 (or the pseudogene TRBV3-2) and TRBJ2-2, with D maybe TRBD2 (5 bases). CDR3 length equals 14 residues. Germline V gives CDR1 LGHDT, CDR2 YNNKEL (reference sequence). V lost 1 base and J lost 4, with 7 bases in between. For the CDR3, the DNA is TGTGCCAGCAGCCAAGGTCGGGGCACCGGGGAGCTGTTTTTT. It codes for CASSQGRGTGELFF.

The rearrangement uses TRBV29-1 and TRBJ2-7; possible D gene TRBD1, 5 bases. The CDR3 runs to 12 residues. In germline, CDR1 is SQVTM, CDR2 ANQGSEA. With 4 bases removed from V and 3 bases from J, the gap between germline ends came to 10 bases. CDR3 protein: CSVVGQGYEQYF. The CDR3 coding sequence is TGCAGCGTTGTCGGCCAGGGCTACGAGCAGTACTTC.

This rearrangement joins TRBV18 to TRBJ2-3, with D hard to call. V lost 3 bases to trimming and J lost 0 bases, with 10 bases between them. Per the germline V gene, CDR1 is KGHSH and CDR2 is LQKENI. CDR3 length: 15 residues. The CDR3: CASSPAFGSTDTQYF. CDR3 nucleotides: TGTGCCAGCTCACCCGCGTTCGGTAGCACAGATACGCAGTATTTT.

The gene calls are TRBV7-3 and TRBJ1-2; possible D gene TRBD1, 6 bases. CDR1 is SGHTA and CDR2 is FQGTGA in the germline V gene. The length of the CDR3 is 12 residues. Trimming took 9 bases from V and 8 from J, leaving 16 bases between them. CDR3 protein: CARKQGLIGYTF. Written as DNA, the CDR3 is TGTGCCAGAAAACAGGGATTGATCGGCTACACCTTC. The variable domain in full, completed from reference TRBV7-3 and TRBJ1-2, reads GAGVSQTPSNKVTEKGKYVELRCDPISGHTALYWYRQSLGQGPEFLIYFQGTGAADDSGLPNDRFFAVRPEGSVSTLKIQRTERGDSAVYLCARKQGLIGYTFGSGTRLTVV.